The entry below gives a single T cell receptor (beta chain) sequence along with its context. Its cognate antigen is unknown. The PCR made use of 60 Vbeta and 13 Jbeta primers. Assay used: immunoSEQ multiplex PCR; TCRdb lists only in-frame clones, some missing. Here the sample spans about 210,000 clones, roughly 87% being singletons. V shed 4 bases and J 6 bases; nucleotides not matched to a gene: 7. The germline gives CDR1 MGHRA, CDR2 YSYEKL. This CDR3 spans 15 amino acids. This sample was included in a study of cytomegalovirus exposure and HLA in healthy donors. Notes on the study in general: Later analysis showed most CMV-associated TCR beta chains appearing HLA-restricted.

The V gene is TRBV4-1, the J gene TRBJ2-1, with TRBD1 matching over 9 bases. This TCR was sampled from a man aged 35 to 55 in good health and CMV-seropositive. Sample: PBMCs. The CDR3 bases are TGCGCCAGCAGCCCGGGGACAGGGCTTGGCAATGAGCAGTTCTTC. This sequence encodes CASSPGTGLGNEQFF.